This is a list of T cell receptor beta chains from one sample in a study of cytomegalovirus exposure and HLA in healthy donors. Sequencing used immunoSEQ multiplex PCR; TCRdb keeps in-frame clones, though not all of them. The table records some 78,000 clones, about 96% of them present only once. Sequenced material: PBMCs. These receptors originate from a man younger than 30 in good health and CMV-seropositive. Both conserved end residues are part of each CDR3. D genes are given only for firm matches. For some rows the clone size is stated as once, few or many, or as a class when expanded; others skip it.

J gene | D gene | clone size | V gene | CDR3 length | CDR3 protein | CDR3 DNA
TRBJ2-1 | TRBD1 | - | TRBV28 | 15 | CASSSRDRDYNEQFF | TGTGCCAGCAGTTCCCGGGACAGGGACTACAATGAGCAGTTCTTC
TRBJ1-1 | - | once | TRBV6-1 | 14 | CASSQRQVNTEAFF | TGTGCCAGCAGCCAACGACAGGTGAACACTGAAGCTTTCTTT
TRBJ1-2 | - | - | TRBV28 | 15 | CASTAGQTTTHGYTF | TGTGCCAGCACCGCTGGACAGACGACTACCCATGGCTACACCTTC
TRBJ1-1 | TRBD1 | - | TRBV7-7 | 13 | CASARGLDTEAFF | TGTGCTAGCGCCAGGGGGCTCGACACTGAAGCTTTCTTT
TRBJ2-5 | TRBD2 | - | TRBV10-2 | 15 | CASSRTSGLQETQYF | TGCGCCAGCAGCCGGACTAGCGGTTTACAAGAGACCCAGTACTTC
TRBJ2-1 | - | - | TRBV6-6 | 12 | CASGSSYNEQFF | TGTGCCAGCGGGAGCTCCTACAATGAGCAGTTCTTC
TRBJ1-3 | - | - | TRBV16 | 16 | CASSQSGRPTGNTIYF | TGTGCCAGCAGCCAATCGGGCAGGCCAACTGGAAACACCATATATTTT
TRBJ2-7 | TRBD1 | - | TRBV29-1 | 13 | CSVLRDRGYEQYF | TGCAGCGTTCTCCGGGACAGGGGTTACGAGCAGTACTTC
TRBJ2-3 | - | - | TRBV2 | 16 | CASSVTSSTSTDTQYF | TGTGCCAGCAGTGTTACGAGTTCTACGAGCACAGATACGCAGTATTTT
TRBJ1-2 | TRBD1 | - | TRBV30 | 14 | CAWRGQGADYGYTF | TGTGCCTGGAGGGGACAGGGGGCAGACTATGGCTACACCTTC
TRBJ2-1 | - | - | TRBV29-1 | 14 | CSVGGQGIYNEQFF | TGCAGCGTTGGTGGGCAGGGCATCTACAATGAGCAGTTCTTC
TRBJ2-2 | - | - | TRBV28 | 13 | CASSFSNTGELFF | TGTGCCAGCAGTTTTAGTAACACCGGGGAGCTGTTTTTT
TRBJ2-7 | - | - | TRBV6-5 | 14 | CASSYSSSVGEQYF | TGTGCCAGCAGTTACTCGAGTAGCGTAGGCGAGCAGTACTTC
TRBJ2-7 | TRBD1 | - | TRBV5-6 | 15 | CASSLGTGAPYEQYF | TGTGCCAGCAGCCTTGGGACAGGCGCTCCCTACGAGCAGTACTTC
TRBJ2-7 | - | - | TRBV28 | 13 | CASGPTDTYEQYF | TGTGCCAGCGGCCCGACTGATACCTACGAGCAGTACTTC
TRBJ2-7 | TRBD1 | - | TRBV11-2 | 15 | CASRSPGQGSYEQYF | TGTGCCAGCAGATCTCCAGGACAGGGTTCCTACGAGCAGTACTTC
TRBJ2-7 | TRBD2 | - | TRBV7-8 | 16 | CASSLGRGGSPYEQYF | TGTGCCAGCAGCTTAGGTAGGGGCGGGAGCCCCTACGAGCAGTACTTC
TRBJ2-3 | TRBD1 | - | TRBV10-1 | 18 | CASSDFEGAYAETDTQYF | TGCGCCAGCAGTGATTTCGAGGGGGCATACGCTGAGACAGATACGCAGTATTTT
TRBJ2-3 | - | - | TRBV2 | 11 | CASSYTDTQYF | TGTGCCAGCAGTTACACAGATACGCAGTATTTT
TRBJ2-5 | - | - | TRBV29-1 | 13 | CSVVLGLGETQYF | TGCAGCGTTGTTCTAGGTCTCGGGGAGACCCAGTACTTC
TRBJ2-7 | TRBD1 | - | TRBV18 | 14 | CASSPDRPGYEQYF | TGTGCCAGCTCACCGGACAGGCCTGGCTACGAGCAGTACTTC
TRBJ2-3 | - | - | TRBV6-5 | 15 | CASSSIRSGTDTQYF | TGTGCCAGCAGTTCTATAAGATCCGGCACAGATACGCAGTATTTT
TRBJ1-5 | - | - | TRBV15 | 13 | CATSKYSNQPQHF | TGTGCCACCAGCAAATATAGCAATCAGCCCCAGCATTTT
TRBJ2-7 | - | - | TRBV15 | 15 | CATSRDQGSSYEQYF | TGTGCCACCAGCAGAGATCAAGGGAGCTCCTACGAGCAGTACTTC
TRBJ2-1 | TRBD1 | - | TRBV5-1 | 15 | CASSLGTGLGNEQFF | TGCGCCAGCAGCCTCGGGACAGGCCTTGGCAATGAGCAGTTCTTC
TRBJ2-7 | - | - | TRBV5-1 | 17 | CASSLATTNLLSYEQYF | TGCGCCAGCAGCTTGGCCACGACTAATTTGCTTTCCTACGAGCAGTACTTC
TRBJ2-7 | - | - | TRBV4-1 | 18 | CASSQVDFLPGGGYEQYF | TGCGCCAGCAGCCAAGTGGATTTCTTGCCAGGAGGAGGTTACGAGCAGTACTTC
TRBJ2-3 | - | - | TRBV9 | 13 | CASSDRGGDTQYF | TGTGCCAGCAGCGACCGGGGAGGCGATACGCAGTATTTT
TRBJ2-2 | TRBD1 | - | TRBV4-1 | 16 | CASSPGTGPNTGELFF | TGCGCCAGCAGCCCCGGGACAGGGCCGAACACCGGGGAGCTGTTTTTT
TRBJ2-1 | TRBD2 | - | TRBV5-4 | 15 | CASSPELAGYNEQFF | TGTGCCAGCAGCCCCGAACTAGCGGGCTACAATGAGCAGTTCTTC
TRBJ1-1 | - | - | TRBV6-1 | 15 | CASSPGTPGNTEAFF | TGTGCCAGCAGCCCGGGGACTCCGGGGAACACTGAAGCTTTCTTT
TRBJ1-1 | - | - | TRBV27 | 13 | CASSLGQGSEAFF | TGTGCCAGCAGTTTGGGGCAGGGTTCTGAAGCTTTCTTT
TRBJ2-2 | - | - | TRBV10-1 | 15 | CASSEVQGRSGELFF | TGCGCCAGCAGTGAGGTGCAGGGGAGATCCGGGGAGCTGTTTTTT
TRBJ2-2 | - | - | TRBV21-1 | 18 | CASSKAQGLAGLGGELFF | TGTGCCAGCAGCAAAGCTCAGGGACTAGCGGGCTTAGGCGGGGAGCTGTTTTTT
TRBJ2-5 | - | few | TRBV10-3 | 13 | CAISEGGSETQYF | TGTGCCATCAGTGAAGGCGGGTCCGAGACCCAGTACTTC
TRBJ2-3 | TRBD2 | - | TRBV7-2 | 16 | CASSQPSGISTDTQYF | TGTGCCAGCAGCCAACCTAGCGGGATTAGCACAGATACGCAGTATTTT
TRBJ2-7 | - | - | TRBV19 | 15 | CASSIVQNPPGEQYF | TGTGCCAGTAGTATAGTCCAGAATCCCCCGGGCGAGCAGTACTTC
TRBJ2-5 | TRBD1 | - | TRBV6-5 | 13 | CASSPDRGETQYF | TGTGCCAGCAGTCCGGACAGGGGAGAGACCCAGTACTTC
TRBJ2-7 | - | - | TRBV18 | 14 | CASSPKATRGEQYF | TGTGCCAGCTCACCGAAGGCGACCCGGGGCGAGCAGTACTTC
TRBJ2-1 | - | - | TRBV5-6 | 12 | CASSLGGHEQFF | TGTGCCAGCAGCCTCGGCGGGCATGAGCAGTTCTTC
TRBJ2-1 | - | - | TRBV5-1 | 15 | CASSPTEASYNEQFF | TGCGCCAGCAGCCCCACTGAGGCCTCCTACAATGAGCAGTTCTTC
TRBJ2-3 | - | once | TRBV13 | 17 | CASSLGPVALATDTQYF | TGTGCCAGCAGCTTAGGCCCTGTGGCCCTAGCCACAGATACGCAGTATTTT
TRBJ2-7 | TRBD2 | - | TRBV29-1 | 14 | CSVDGLAGDYEQYF | TGCAGCGTTGATGGCCTAGCGGGAGACTACGAGCAGTACTTC
TRBJ1-2 | TRBD1 | - | TRBV27 | 15 | CASRLSGTGGRSYTF | TGTGCCAGCAGATTGTCCGGGACAGGGGGACGGAGCTACACCTTC